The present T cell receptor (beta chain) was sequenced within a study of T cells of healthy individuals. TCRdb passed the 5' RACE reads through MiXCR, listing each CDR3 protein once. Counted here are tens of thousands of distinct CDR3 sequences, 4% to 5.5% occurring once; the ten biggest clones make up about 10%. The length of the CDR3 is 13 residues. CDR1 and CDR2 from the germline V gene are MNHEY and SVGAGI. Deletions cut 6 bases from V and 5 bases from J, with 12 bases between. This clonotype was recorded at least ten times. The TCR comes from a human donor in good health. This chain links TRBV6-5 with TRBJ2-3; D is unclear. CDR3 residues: CASSPLAGDTQYF. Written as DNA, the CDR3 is TGTGCCAGCAGCCCCCTCGCCGGAGATACGCAGTATTTT.